This T cell receptor beta chain is drawn from a study of PD-L1 blockade in urothelial cancer (TCRdb year 2017). Describing the broader study: Every patient began therapy in the mid-2010s and was given atezolizumab 1,200 mg intravenously every 3 weeks. About 90% of the roughly 30 patients were identified as males with urothelial cancer of bladder origin, and a prior smoking history was reported by 18 of 29 patients. Patients had an ECOG performance status of 0 or 1 and had received between 0 and 3 prior chemotherapy regimens. Blood samples were analyzed 3 weeks after the start of treatment (second dose) and 6 weeks after the start of treatment. Blood samples gave a median of 141,255 T cells and tens of thousands of unique TCRs, with a median clonality of 0.080. The study was an exploratory multi-omic analysis of somatic, immune and clinical correlates of response to PD-L1 blockade with atezolizumab in urothelial cancer. Pretreatment tumor samples and matched peripheral blood, collected serially before and after atezolizumab treatment, underwent TCR sequencing. Durable clinical benefit was defined as progression-free survival longer than 6 months, and TCR features were also tested against progression-free and overall survival. In the same patients, whole exome sequencing and RNA sequencing of pretreatment tumors were performed in addition to TCR sequencing. Durable clinical benefit was achieved by nine patients and was not achieved by 20 patients. Pretreatment blood TCR-seq was available for around 29 patients, at least one posttreatment blood collection was obtained for 24 patients, and tumor TCR-seq was available for 24 patients. General conclusions and limits of the study: Because the sample size was small (n ≈ 28) and many of the analyses were exploratory, the results are meant to be hypothesis-generating. A pretreatment peripheral blood TCR clonality below the median was linked to improved progression-free and overall survival. Among patients with durable benefit, tumor-associated TCR clones showed greater expansion in peripheral blood 3 weeks after treatment started (n ≈ 20, p = 0.022).

Comments on this clone: There is no known antigen for this receptor. Base qualities are not provided; no much larger clone lies one nucleotide away.

The cohort comprised nearly 30 patients with locally advanced or metastatic urothelial carcinoma treated at Memorial Sloan Kettering on a trial protocol. Peripheral blood mononuclear cells were collected pretreatment and during treatment, with between 1 and 8 total time points per patient. The Qiagen DNeasy Blood extraction kit was used to purify genomic DNA from total PBMCs and tumor samples. PBMCs were collected pretreatment and during treatment and were isolated and stored as previously described. Synthetic TCR analog templates were spiked into each PCR to estimate absolute template abundance from read counts. Using the immunoSEQ assay, TCRbeta CDR3 regions were amplified from genomic DNA with bias-controlled V and J gene primers. Sequencing of rearranged TCRbeta segments was performed at approximately 20X coverage. As for the original processing: Sequencing errors were corrected by clustering and CDR3s were annotated against IMGT to assign V, D and J genes. Out-of-frame and stop-codon sequences were excluded, and only productive TCRbeta rearrangements were used in downstream analyses. Clonality was computed as one minus Shannon entropy normalized by the log of the number of unique productive sequences. Fisher's exact test with Benjamini-Hochberg correction, at a threshold of adjusted p below 0.01, was used to find clones that differed between time points or between blood and tumor. The clones in this table, taken by TCRdb from immuneACCESS, are in-frame only. Not every clone is retained; where verified, under half of the shortfall comes from an unresolved V gene, and the cause of the rest is unknown. For V, J and clone size, that table is used; D and trimming come from the DNA. The sample data list around 100,000 clones, and 91% of these were observed just once. The ten largest clones add up to about 0.92% of the sample.

V ends up 3 bases short and J 5 bases short, with an unmatched junction base count of 19. Including the terminal cysteine and phenylalanine, the CDR3 comprises 18 residues. Just CDR3 DNA is preserved here, 54 bases in frame from base 1. From the germline V gene, CDR1 is SGDLS and CDR2 is YYNGEE. The material was PBMCs, obtained around atezolizumab (anti-PD-L1) treatment. The chain employs TRBV9 and TRBJ2-7; 8 bases in between match TRBD1. The clonotype comes from a woman aged 80 or over with urothelial cancer. CDR3 reads: CASSANPADRVISHEQYF. The nucleotide sequence is given as TGTGCCAGCAGCGCAAACCCGGCGGACAGGGTAATTTCCCACGAGCAGTACTTC.